Sequencing of this TCR beta chain was carried out in a study of T cell responses to AZD1222 COVID-19 vaccine. Study outcomes and limitations: The number of AZD1222 recipients seropositive at baseline was only five or six. Dominant at 160-218 and 743-854, vaccine-associated CD4 TCRs also spanned spike.

With regard to this clone: Its specificity is unknown.

Assay: immunoSEQ multiplex PCR; the TCRdb copy retains only in-frame clones and omits some. Found here are around 180,000 clones, approximately 86% of them singletons; the top ten hold about 3%. The germline CDR1 and CDR2 sequences are DFQATT and SNEGSKA (reference sequence). This CDR3 has 16 amino acids. With 3 bases removed from V and 0 bases from J, the gap between germline ends came to 15 bases. The source material was peripheral blood, sampled on day 0 of AZD1222 vaccination. The chain recombines TRBV20-1 with TRBJ1-5; D not certain. The sequence was collected from an adult in good health. The DNA of the CDR3 is TGCAGTGCTAGTGGTCTCGATTTCTATAGCAATCAGCCCCAGCATTTT. This translates into CSASGLDFYSNQPQHF.